These T cell receptor beta chains were read from a single sample in a study of T cells in Graves' hyperthyroidism and ophthalmopathy. TCRdb re-called the multiplex PCR reads through MiXCR, storing one row per CDR3 protein. The sample has some 570,000 distinct CDR3 sequences; 13% to 15% are singletons. Sequencing was carried out using blood. These TCRs come from a woman under 30 with Graves' ophthalmopathy. The CDR3 runs from the conserved cysteine through the conserved F or W. The D gene is left open where the match is weak. Not all rows give a size; the values are once, few, many and, for expanded clones, a class.

V	size	D	J	DNA	CDR3
TRBV11-3	once	TRBD2	TRBJ2-7	TGTGCCAGCAGCTTTAGCGGAGCGGGGGGCGGCTACGAGCAGTACTTC	CASSFSGAGGGYEQYF
TRBV20-1	many	TRBD2	TRBJ2-1	TGCAGTGCTAGAGTAAGGTATAGCGGGAGGAGGATTTACAATGAGCAGTTCTTC	CSARVRYSGRRIYNEQFF
TRBV6-5	many	.	TRBJ2-1	TGTGCCAGCAGTTACGAGGGCAATGAGCAGTTCTTC	CASSYEGNEQFF
TRBV4-1	.	.	TRBJ1-6	TGCGCCAGCAGCCAGAAGGGACAACGACGAAATTCACCCCTCCACTTT	CASSQKGQRRNSPLHF
TRBV19	few	.	TRBJ1-1	TGTGCCAGTGGTCTGGTGGACACTGAAGCTTTCTTT	CASGLVDTEAFF
TRBV19	once	.	TRBJ2-6	TGTGCCAGTAGTGAGCAGGCCGACCCCGGGGCCAACGTCCTGACTTTC	CASSEQADPGANVLTF
TRBV12-3/TRBV12-4	.	.	TRBJ2-5	TGTGCCAGCAGCGCCGGTGGGACTCAAGAGACCCAGTACTTC	CASSAGGTQETQYF
TRBV5-1	many	.	TRBJ1-1	TGCGCCAGCAGCTTGGAAGGGGGACGGAGCTCTGAAGCTTTCTTT	CASSLEGGRSSEAFF
TRBV20-1	many	TRBD1	TRBJ1-3	TGCAGTGCTGCTGGACAGGGAGGCTCTGGAAACACCATATATTTT	CSAAGQGGSGNTIYF
TRBV28	many	.	TRBJ1-2	TGTGCCAGCAGCCCCCCTTGGGCAGGGGATTATGGCTACACCTTC	CASSPPWAGDYGYTF
TRBV7-9	many	.	TRBJ2-7	TGTGCCAGCAGCCTCGGAGTGGGCCTACGTTACGAGCAGTACTTC	CASSLGVGLRYEQYF
TRBV28	many	TRBD1	TRBJ2-3	TGTGCCAGCAGTTCCCCGGGACAGGGTCGCACAGATACGCAGTATTTT	CASSSPGQGRTDTQYF
TRBV20-1	few	.	TRBJ2-1	TGCAGTGCGAGACGGGGGAAAGGCCTACTAAAGACCTACAATGAGCAGTTCTTC	CSARRGKGLLKTYNEQFF
TRBV24-1	.	TRBD2	TRBJ2-1	TGTGCCACCAGTGATCTCTGGACTAGCGGGAGTAACAATGAGCAGTTCTTC	CATSDLWTSGSNNEQFF
TRBV20-1	.	TRBD1	TRBJ2-5	TGCAGTGCTAGCAGGGGGCAGGGAGAGACCCAGTACTTC	CSASRGQGETQYF
TRBV4-1	.	.	TRBJ1-2	TGCGCCAGCAGCCAAGCTCCGGACAGTTTCTATGGCTACACCTTC	CASSQAPDSFYGYTF
TRBV28	many	.	TRBJ1-4	TGTGCCAGCGTCACTGCGGGGACTAATGAAAAACTGTTTTTT	CASVTAGTNEKLFF
TRBV7-2	few	.	TRBJ2-7	TGTGCCAGCAGCCCAAGAGCCCCCTACGAGCAGTACTTC	CASSPRAPYEQYF
TRBV7-2	.	TRBD1	TRBJ1-2	TGTGCCAGCAGGAGACCGGGACAGGGAGTATTTGGCTACACCTTC	CASRRPGQGVFGYTF
TRBV27	.	TRBD1	TRBJ1-2	TGTGCCAGCAGTGACAGGGATTCGGATGGCTACACCTTC	CASSDRDSDGYTF
TRBV7-8	few	TRBD1	TRBJ1-3	TGTGCCAGCAGCCAGGGGGACAGGGCAAACACCATATATTTT	CASSQGDRANTIYF
TRBV24-1	.	TRBD1	TRBJ2-7	TGTGCCACCAGTCAGGACAGGTACTACGAGCAGTACTTC	CATSQDRYYEQYF
TRBV3-1	many	.	TRBJ2-2	TGTGCCAGCAGCCAAGATAGCGGACACACCGGGGAGCTGTTTTTT	CASSQDSGHTGELFF
TRBV5-1	.	.	TRBJ2-1	TGCGCCAGCAGCGTGAAAGACAGCACCATAGGCAATGAGCAGTTCTTC	CASSVKDSTIGNEQFF
TRBV7-8	many	TRBD2	TRBJ2-7	TGTGCCAGCAGCTTTAGCGGGAGGGCCTCCGAGCAGTACTTC	CASSFSGRASEQYF
TRBV5-8	few	TRBD1	TRBJ1-1	TGTGCCAGCAGCTCTGGACAGGGGAAAGCTTTCTTT	CASSSGQGKAFF